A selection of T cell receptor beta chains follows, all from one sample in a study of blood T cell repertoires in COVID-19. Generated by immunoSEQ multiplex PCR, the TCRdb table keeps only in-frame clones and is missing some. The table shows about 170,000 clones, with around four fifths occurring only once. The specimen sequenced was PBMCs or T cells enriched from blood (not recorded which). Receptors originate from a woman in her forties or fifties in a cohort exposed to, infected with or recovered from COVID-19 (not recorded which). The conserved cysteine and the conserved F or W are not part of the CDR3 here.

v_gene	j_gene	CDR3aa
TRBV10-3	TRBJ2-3	AISPRTGGSDTQY
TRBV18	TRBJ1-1	ASPTNGDRGLNTEAF
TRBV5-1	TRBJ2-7	ASSNPSAVGGEQY
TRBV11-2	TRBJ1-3	ASSLGSQGARNTIY
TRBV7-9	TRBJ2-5	ASSSGQGQETQY
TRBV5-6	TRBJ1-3	ASSVLTGTGNTIY
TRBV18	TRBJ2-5	ASSLTAGQQETQY
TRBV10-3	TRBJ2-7	AISQAGVSYEQY
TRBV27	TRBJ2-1	ASRGTSGGQF
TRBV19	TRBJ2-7	ASSRLTGATYEQY
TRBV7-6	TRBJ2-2	ATGGQGNTGELF
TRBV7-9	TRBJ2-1	ASSFGEGQF
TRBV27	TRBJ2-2	ASSLNGPGRELF
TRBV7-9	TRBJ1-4	ASSRGTGNEKLF
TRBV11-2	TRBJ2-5	ASSSRVGSEATQY
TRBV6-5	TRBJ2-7	ASSPWTGVYEQY
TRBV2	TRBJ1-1	ATDRGAAEAF
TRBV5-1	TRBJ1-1	ASSSQTNTEAF
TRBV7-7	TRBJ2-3	ASSRGGGAVSTDTQY
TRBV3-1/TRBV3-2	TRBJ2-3	ASSQDVSGGETQY
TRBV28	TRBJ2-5	ASSPDRGPGTQY
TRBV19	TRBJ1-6	ASSTRTDGISPLH
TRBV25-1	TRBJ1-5	ASSADRGRADSNQPQH
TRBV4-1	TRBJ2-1	ASSQDASRGYEQF
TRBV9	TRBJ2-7	ASSVREGAGEQY
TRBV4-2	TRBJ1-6	ASSYGTANNSPLH
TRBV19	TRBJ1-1	ATWPGGNTEAF
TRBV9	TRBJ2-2	ASSVVDGRELF
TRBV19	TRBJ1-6	ASRPGNDNSPLH
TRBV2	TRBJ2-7	ASFDEGYEQY
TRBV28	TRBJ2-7	ASSLGGSDGEQY
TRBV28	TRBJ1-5	ASSLPARVRSNQPQH